This TCR beta chain is drawn from a study of cytomegalovirus exposure and HLA in healthy donors (dated by TCRdb to 2016 to 2017). At the level of the whole study: According to a later analysis, one platform produced both the roughly 110 validation repertoires and the approximately 660 repertoires of the first cohort. In addition to the first cohort of approximately 670 subjects, a separate validation cohort of approximately 130 different subjects was used. High-throughput TCR immunosequencing, statistical association of individual TCRs with disease status, and machine learning were combined to predict cytomegalovirus infection status. The study aimed to test whether cataloging public T cell receptors could reveal signatures of past pathogen exposure.

Separate from the roughly 700-subject first cohort, the validation cohort of 120 subjects was the group to which the donors belonged. Libraries came from the immunoSEQ multiplex PCR assay. The original methods were these. To diagnose cytomegalovirus status from the catalog of TCR beta chain sequences, a statistical classification framework was built. In TCRdb, the immuneACCESS table is reduced to in-frame sequences with V and J assigned. These tables do not hold every clone; where another copy was compared, an unresolved V gene accounts for under half, and the others remain unexplained. V and J calls and clone size are given by that table; D and trimming were obtained from the DNA. The sample table lists 100,000 to 150,000 clones, roughly 90% of them with a count of one. The ten largest clones take up approximately 1.5% of the sample. The germline V gene sets CDR1 to SGHNT and CDR2 to YENEEA. The CDR3 numbers 14 residues from cysteine through phenylalanine. The entry retains the CDR3 DNA only, 42 bases that are in frame from base 1. Deletion took 8 bases off V and 9 bases off J, with a span of 17 bases between the germline ends.

Regarding this clone: Its antigen remains unidentified. It has no much larger one-base neighbor in the sample; base qualities were not kept.

Beyond this particular receptor, the publication reports: A total of 150 to 200 TCR beta chains were listed by the study as associated with cytomegalovirus. In a later analysis, TCRs clustered in the first cohort were found to also tend to co-occur in the approximately 120 validation repertoires, with 85% to 95% of cluster scores above 0. Cytomegalovirus status was reported to be diagnosed by the classifier with high specificity and sensitivity in both the original and validation cohorts. A later analysis had no HLA typing for the validation cohort, so co-occurrence there was scored across all 130 or so repertoires. Most TCR sequences were seen in very few donors, while some public TCRs were found in many individuals. The authors suggested that the approach could potentially be generalized to other disease states and immunological phenotypes. Three of the identified cytomegalovirus-associated TCR beta chains were confirmed in vitro to be specific for cytomegalovirus antigens.

Sequenced input: PBMCs. The chain is assembled from TRBV11-3 and TRBJ1-6; tentative D gene TRBD1, with 6 bases matching. This sequence was found in a man aged 25-45 years in good health and CMV-seronegative. DNA sequence: TGTGCCAGCGGCAACGGACAGCCGGCTTCACCCCTCCACTTT. Translation gives CASGNGQPASPLHF.